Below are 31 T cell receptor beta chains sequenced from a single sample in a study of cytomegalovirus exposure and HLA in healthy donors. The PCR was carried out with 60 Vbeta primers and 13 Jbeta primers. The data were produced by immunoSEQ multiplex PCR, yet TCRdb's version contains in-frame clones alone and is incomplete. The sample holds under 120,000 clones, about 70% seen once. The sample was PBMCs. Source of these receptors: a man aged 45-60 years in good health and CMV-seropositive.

This CDR3 reads CASRRTSGRPYEQYF. The CDR3 DNA is TGTGCCAGCAGGAGGACTAGCGGGAGGCCCTACGAGCAGTACTTC. The J gene is TRBJ2-7, the V gene TRBV6-6, with TRBD2 matching 14 bases. The CDR3 has 15 residues. Unmatched junction bases numbered 3, after V lost 6 bases and J lost 2 bases. Per the germline V gene, CDR1 is MNHNY and CDR2 is SVGAGI (reference sequence).

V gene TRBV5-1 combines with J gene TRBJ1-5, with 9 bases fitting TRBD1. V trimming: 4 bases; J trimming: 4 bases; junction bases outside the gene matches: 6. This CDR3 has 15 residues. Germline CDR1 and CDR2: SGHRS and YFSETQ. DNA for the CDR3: TGCGCCAGCAGCATACAGGGGGCTTGGAATCAGCCCCAGCATTTT. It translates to CASSIQGAWNQPQHF.

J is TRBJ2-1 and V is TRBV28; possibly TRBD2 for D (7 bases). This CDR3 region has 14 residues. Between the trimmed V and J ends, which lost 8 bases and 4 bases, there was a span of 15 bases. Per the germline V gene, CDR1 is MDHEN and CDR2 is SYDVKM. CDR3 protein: CASGLGGAYNEQFF. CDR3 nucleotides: TGTGCCAGCGGCCTGGGGGGGGCTTACAATGAGCAGTTCTTC.

CDR3 DNA: TGTGCCAGCAGTGACCCTAATTGGGACAGGGTCGTTCAGCCCCAGCATTTT. It translates to CASSDPNWDRVVQPQHF. The chain carries TRBV6-4 and TRBJ1-5; 9 bases are shared with TRBD1. Germline lookup yields CDR1 MRHNA and CDR2 SNTAGT. With V trimmed by 2 bases and J by 6 bases, 11 bases remained unmatched. The length of the CDR3 is 17 residues.

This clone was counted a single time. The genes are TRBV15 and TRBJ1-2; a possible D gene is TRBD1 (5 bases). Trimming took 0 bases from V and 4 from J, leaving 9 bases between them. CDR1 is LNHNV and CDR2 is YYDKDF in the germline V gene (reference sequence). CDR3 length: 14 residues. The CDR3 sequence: CATSRDHRFYGYTF. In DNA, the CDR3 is TGTGCCACCAGCAGAGATCACAGGTTCTATGGCTACACCTTC.

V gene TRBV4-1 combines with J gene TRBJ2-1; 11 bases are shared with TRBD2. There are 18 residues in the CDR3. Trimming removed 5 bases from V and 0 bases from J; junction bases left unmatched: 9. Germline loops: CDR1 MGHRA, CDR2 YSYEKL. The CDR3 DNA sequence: TGCGCCAGCAGCGCGGGACTAGCGGAGGCGAGCTCCTACAATGAGCAGTTCTTC. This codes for CASSAGLAEASSYNEQFF.

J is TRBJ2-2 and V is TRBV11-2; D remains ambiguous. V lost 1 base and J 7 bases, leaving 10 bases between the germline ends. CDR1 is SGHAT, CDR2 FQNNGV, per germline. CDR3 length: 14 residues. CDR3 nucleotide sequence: TGTGCCAGCAGCTTAGGACCAGCAGGCGGGGAGCTGTTTTTT. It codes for CASSLGPAGGELFF.

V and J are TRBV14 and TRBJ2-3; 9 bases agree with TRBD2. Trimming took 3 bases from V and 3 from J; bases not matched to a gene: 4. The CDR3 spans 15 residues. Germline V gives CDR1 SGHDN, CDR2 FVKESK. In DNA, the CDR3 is TGTGCCAGCAGCCATCGGCTAGCGGGAACAGATACGCAGTATTTT. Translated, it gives CASSHRLAGTDTQYF.

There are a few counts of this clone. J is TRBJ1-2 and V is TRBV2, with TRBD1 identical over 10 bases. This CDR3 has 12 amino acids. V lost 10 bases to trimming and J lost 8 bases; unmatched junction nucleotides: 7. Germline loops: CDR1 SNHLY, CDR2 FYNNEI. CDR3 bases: TGTGCCACCATGACAGGGGGCATGGGCTACACCTTC. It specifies CATMTGGMGYTF.

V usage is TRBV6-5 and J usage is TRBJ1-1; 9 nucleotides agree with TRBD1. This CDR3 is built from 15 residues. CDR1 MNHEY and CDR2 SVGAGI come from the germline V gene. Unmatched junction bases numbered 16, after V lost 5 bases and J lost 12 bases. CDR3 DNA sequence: TGTGCCAGCAGTCCTCCGACAGGGGGAAGTGGCTATACTTTCTTT. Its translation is CASSPPTGGSGYTFF.

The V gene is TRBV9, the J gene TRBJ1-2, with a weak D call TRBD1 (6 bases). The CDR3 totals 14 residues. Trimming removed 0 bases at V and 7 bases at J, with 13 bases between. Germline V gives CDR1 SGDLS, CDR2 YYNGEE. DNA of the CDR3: TGTGCCAGCAGCGTAGGGGGGGGCGTTTTTGGCTACACCTTC. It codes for CASSVGGGVFGYTF.

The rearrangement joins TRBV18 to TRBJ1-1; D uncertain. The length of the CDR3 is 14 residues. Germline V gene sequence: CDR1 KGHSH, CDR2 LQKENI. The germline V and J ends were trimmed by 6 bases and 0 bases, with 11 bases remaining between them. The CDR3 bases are TGTGCCAGCTCTCCTGAGGTAATGAACACTGAAGCTTTCTTT. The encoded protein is CASSPEVMNTEAFF.

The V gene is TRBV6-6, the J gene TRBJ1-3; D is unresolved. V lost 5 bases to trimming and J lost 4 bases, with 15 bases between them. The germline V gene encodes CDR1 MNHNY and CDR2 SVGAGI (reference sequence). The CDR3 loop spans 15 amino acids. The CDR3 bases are TGTGCCAGCAGTAGCGAGCCGCCTGGAGGAAACACCATATATTTT. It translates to CASSSEPPGGNTIYF.

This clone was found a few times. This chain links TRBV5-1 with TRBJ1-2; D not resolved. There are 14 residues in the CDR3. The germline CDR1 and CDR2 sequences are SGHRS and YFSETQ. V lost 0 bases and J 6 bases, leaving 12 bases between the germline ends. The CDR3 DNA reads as TGCGCCAGCAGCTTGGCGCGGGTCGGGGATGGCTACACCTTC. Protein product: CASSLARVGDGYTF.

CDR3 DNA sequence: TGCGCCAGCAGCTTGTGGTTTCCGGGACAGGGTAGAACAGATACGCAGTATTTT. Translated: CASSLWFPGQGRTDTQYF. The chain uses TRBV5-1 and TRBJ2-3; 9 bases agree with TRBD1. Germline V gene lookup returns CDR1 SGHRS and CDR2 YFSETQ. V gave up 1 base and J gave up 3 bases; unmatched junction bases: 12. The length of the CDR3 is 18 residues.

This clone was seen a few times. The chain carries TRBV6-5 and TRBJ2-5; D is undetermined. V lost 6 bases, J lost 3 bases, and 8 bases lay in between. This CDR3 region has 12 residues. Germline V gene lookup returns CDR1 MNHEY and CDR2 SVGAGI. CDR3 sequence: CASRSSKETQYF. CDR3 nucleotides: TGTGCCAGCAGGTCAAGCAAAGAGACCCAGTACTTC.

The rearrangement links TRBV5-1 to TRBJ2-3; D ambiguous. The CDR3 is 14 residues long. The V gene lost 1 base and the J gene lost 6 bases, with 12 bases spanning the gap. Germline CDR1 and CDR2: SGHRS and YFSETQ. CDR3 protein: CASSLMESGDTQYF. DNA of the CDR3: TGCGCCAGCAGCTTGATGGAGTCGGGTGATACGCAGTATTTT.

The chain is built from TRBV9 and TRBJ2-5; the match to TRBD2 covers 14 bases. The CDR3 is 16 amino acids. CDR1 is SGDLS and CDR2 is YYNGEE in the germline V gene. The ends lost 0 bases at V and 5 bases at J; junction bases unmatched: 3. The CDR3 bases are TGTGCCAGCAGCGTAGGGGGACTAGCGGGGGTGGAGACCCAGTACTTC. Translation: CASSVGGLAGVETQYF.

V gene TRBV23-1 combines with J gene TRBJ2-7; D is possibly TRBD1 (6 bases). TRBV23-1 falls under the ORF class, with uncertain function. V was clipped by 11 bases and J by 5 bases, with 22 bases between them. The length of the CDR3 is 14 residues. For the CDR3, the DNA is TGCGCCGGTCGTCGGGCCTTGGGGGCCAACGAGCAGTACTTC. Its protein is CAGRRALGANEQYF.

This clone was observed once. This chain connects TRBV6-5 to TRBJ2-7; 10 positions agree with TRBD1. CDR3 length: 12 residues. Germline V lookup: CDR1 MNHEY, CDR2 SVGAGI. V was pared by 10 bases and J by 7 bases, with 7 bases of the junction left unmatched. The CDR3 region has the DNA TGTGCCACGGGACAGGGGCGAAGGGAGCAGTACTTC. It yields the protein CATGQGRREQYF.

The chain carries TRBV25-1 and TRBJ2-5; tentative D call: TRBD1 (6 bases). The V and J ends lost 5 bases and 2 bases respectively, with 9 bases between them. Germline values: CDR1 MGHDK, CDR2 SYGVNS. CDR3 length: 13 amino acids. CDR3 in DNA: TGTGCCAGCAGTCCTCAGGGGCAAGAGACCCAGTACTTC. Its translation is CASSPQGQETQYF.

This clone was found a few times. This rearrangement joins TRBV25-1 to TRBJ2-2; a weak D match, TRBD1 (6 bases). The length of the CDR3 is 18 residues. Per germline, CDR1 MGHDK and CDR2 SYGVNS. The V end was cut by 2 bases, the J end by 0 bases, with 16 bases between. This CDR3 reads CASSEGGRAKSNTGELFF. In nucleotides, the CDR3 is TGTGCCAGCAGTGAAGGGGGCCGCGCAAAGTCGAACACCGGGGAGCTGTTTTTT.

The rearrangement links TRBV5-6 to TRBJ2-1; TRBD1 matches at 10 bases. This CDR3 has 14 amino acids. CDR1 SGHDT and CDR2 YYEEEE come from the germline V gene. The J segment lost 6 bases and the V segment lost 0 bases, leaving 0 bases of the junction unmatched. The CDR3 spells CASSLGTGGNEQFF. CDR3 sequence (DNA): TGTGCCAGCAGCTTGGGGACAGGGGGCAATGAGCAGTTCTTC.

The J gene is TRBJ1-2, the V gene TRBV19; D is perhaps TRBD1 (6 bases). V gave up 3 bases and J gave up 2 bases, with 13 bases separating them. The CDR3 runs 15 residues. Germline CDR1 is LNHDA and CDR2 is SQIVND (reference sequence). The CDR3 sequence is CASSILRGSNYGYTF. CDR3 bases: TGTGCCAGTAGTATTTTGAGGGGGTCCAACTATGGCTACACCTTC.

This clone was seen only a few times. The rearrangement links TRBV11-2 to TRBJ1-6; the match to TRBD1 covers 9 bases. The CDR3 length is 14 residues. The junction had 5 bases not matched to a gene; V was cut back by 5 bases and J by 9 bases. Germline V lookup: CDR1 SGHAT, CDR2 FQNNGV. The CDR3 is CASSRDRDSSPLHF. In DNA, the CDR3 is TGTGCCAGCAGCCGGGACAGGGATAGTTCACCCCTCCACTTT.

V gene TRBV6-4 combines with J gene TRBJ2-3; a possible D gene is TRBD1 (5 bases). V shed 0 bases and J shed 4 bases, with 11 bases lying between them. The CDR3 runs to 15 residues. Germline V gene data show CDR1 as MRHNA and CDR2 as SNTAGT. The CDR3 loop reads CASSDSNQGPDTQYF. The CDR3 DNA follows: TGTGCCAGCAGTGACTCGAACCAGGGTCCAGATACGCAGTATTTT.

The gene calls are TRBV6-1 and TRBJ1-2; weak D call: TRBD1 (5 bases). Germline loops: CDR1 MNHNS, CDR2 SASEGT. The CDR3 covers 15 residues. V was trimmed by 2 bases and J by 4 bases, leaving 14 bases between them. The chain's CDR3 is CASSESGLPSYGYTF. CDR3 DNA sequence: TGTGCCAGCAGTGAATCAGGGCTACCCTCCTATGGCTACACCTTC.

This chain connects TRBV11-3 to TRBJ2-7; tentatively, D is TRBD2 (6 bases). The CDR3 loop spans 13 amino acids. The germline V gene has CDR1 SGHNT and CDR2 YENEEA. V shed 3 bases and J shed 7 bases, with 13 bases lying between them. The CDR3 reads CASSLRGVEEQYF. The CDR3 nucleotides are TGTGCCAGCAGCTTGCGGGGCGTCGAGGAGCAGTACTTC.

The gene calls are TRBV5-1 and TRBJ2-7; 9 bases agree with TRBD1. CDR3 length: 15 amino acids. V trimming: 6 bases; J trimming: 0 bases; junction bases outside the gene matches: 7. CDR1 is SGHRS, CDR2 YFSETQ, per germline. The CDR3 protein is CASKPTGGPSYEQYF. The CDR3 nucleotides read TGCGCCAGCAAACCGACAGGGGGACCCTCCTACGAGCAGTACTTC.

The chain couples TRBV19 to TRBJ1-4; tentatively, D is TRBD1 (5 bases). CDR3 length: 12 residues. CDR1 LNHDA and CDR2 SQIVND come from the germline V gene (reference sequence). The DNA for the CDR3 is TGTGCGACGGGAGGGGTTAATGAAAAACTGTTTTTT. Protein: CATGGVNEKLFF.

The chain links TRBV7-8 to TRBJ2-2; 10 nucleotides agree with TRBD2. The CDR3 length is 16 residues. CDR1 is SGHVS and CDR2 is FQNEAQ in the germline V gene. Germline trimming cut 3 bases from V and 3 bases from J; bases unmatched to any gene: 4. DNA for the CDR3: TGTGCCAGCAGCTTCGGACTAGCGGAGTACACCGGGGAGCTGTTTTTT. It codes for CASSFGLAEYTGELFF. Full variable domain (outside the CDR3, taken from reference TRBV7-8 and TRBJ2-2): GAGVSQSPRYKVAKRGQDVALRCDPISGHVSLFWYQQALGQGPEFLTYFQNEAQLDKSGLPSDRFFAERPEGSVSTLKIQRTQQEDSAVYLCASSFGLAEYTGELFFGEGSRLTVL.